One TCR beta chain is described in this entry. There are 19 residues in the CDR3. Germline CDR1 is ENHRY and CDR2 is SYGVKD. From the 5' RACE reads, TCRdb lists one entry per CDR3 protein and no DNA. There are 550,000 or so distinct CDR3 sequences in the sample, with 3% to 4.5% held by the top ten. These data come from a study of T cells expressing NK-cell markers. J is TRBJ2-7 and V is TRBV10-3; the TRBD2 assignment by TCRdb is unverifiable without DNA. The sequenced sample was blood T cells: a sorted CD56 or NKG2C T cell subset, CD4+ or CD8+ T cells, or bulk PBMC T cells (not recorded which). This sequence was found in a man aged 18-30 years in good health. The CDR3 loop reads CAISESTLAGGPLSYEQYF.